A single sample gave rise to the 31 T cell receptor beta chains below, sequenced in a study of blood T cell repertoires in COVID-19. Sequenced by immunoSEQ multiplex PCR; TCRdb stores in-frame clones only, minus some. The data contain approximately 4,000 clones, approximately 82% of them singletons. The sample comprised peripheral blood. The receptors shown here come from a human donor with active or convalescent COVID-19. The donor label of this sample is uncertain.

The chain recombines TRBV18 with TRBJ1-2; 9 bases agree with TRBD1. Losses at the gene ends were 6 bases for V and 4 bases for J; bases not matched to a gene: 9. This CDR3 spans 15 amino acids. Looked up from germline, CDR1 is KGHSH and CDR2 is LQKENI. The CDR3 DNA sequence: TGTGCCAGCTCGAGCCGGGACAGGGACCCCTATGGCTACACCTTC. The encoded protein is CASSSRDRDPYGYTF.

The chain couples TRBV11-2 to TRBJ1-3; tentative D call: TRBD1 (5 bases). The CDR3 runs 14 residues. Germline-derived CDR1 and CDR2 are SGHAT and FQNNGV. The V end lost 6 bases, the J end lost 3 bases, and 12 bases lay between the germline ends. The CDR3 sequence: CASRIDGGGNTIYF. CDR3 nucleotide sequence: TGTGCCAGCAGGATAGACGGGGGTGGAAACACCATATATTTT.

The CDR3 reads CASSSKRADYNEQFF. DNA of the CDR3: TGTGCCAGCAGCTCCAAGCGGGCCGACTACAATGAGCAGTTCTTC. The gene calls are TRBV7-3 and TRBJ2-1, with D perhaps TRBD2 (6 bases). The germline CDR1 and CDR2 sequences are SGHTA and FQGTGA. V was clipped by 4 bases and J by 3 bases, with 13 bases between them. The CDR3 is made up of 15 amino acids. Full variable domain (missing parts from reference TRBV7-3 and TRBJ2-1): GAGVSQTPSNKVTEKGKYVELRCDPISGHTALYWYRQSLGQGPEFLIYFQGTGAADDSGLPNDRFFAVRPEGSVSTLKIQRTERGDSAVYLCASSSKRADYNEQFFGPGTRLTVL.

The chain carries TRBV19 and TRBJ2-1, with 15 bases fitting TRBD2. The J segment lost 4 bases and the V segment lost 5 bases, leaving 9 bases of the junction unmatched. Germline CDR1 is LNHDA and CDR2 is SQIVND (reference sequence). This CDR3 has 18 amino acids. DNA of the CDR3: TGTGCCAGTAGTGGCGGACTAGCGGGAGGGCCTTCGTACAATGAGCAGTTCTTC. Protein product: CASSGGLAGGPSYNEQFF.

This clone was observed a handful of times. The chain employs TRBV9 and TRBJ1-4; D might be TRBD1 (6 bases). This CDR3 is 17 amino acids long. Germline assignment: CDR1 SGDLS and CDR2 YYNGEE. V gave up 3 bases and J gave up 3 bases, with 18 bases separating them. This CDR3 reads CASSEGSSQGANEKLFF. CDR3 bases: TGTGCCAGCAGCGAGGGCTCCTCACAGGGAGCTAATGAAAAACTGTTTTTT.

The chain joins TRBV7-2 to TRBJ1-2; possibly TRBD1 for D (6 bases). The CDR3 runs 15 residues. CDR1 is SGHTA, CDR2 FQGNSA, per germline. V gave up 0 bases and J gave up 0 bases, with 8 bases separating them. The CDR3 DNA sequence: TGTGCCAGCAGCTTAGCCGGGACATCTAACTATGGCTACACCTTC. Protein: CASSLAGTSNYGYTF.

This clone was seen more than once but under ten times. The CDR3 sequence: CSATQLNEQFF. For the CDR3, the DNA is TGCAGTGCTACGCAACTCAATGAGCAGTTCTTC. The rearrangement uses TRBV20-1 and TRBJ2-1, with D uncertain. This CDR3 spans 11 amino acids. The ends were cut back, 4 bases at V and 6 bases at J, with 7 bases in the middle. Germline V CDR1 and CDR2: DFQATT, SNEGSKA (reference sequence).

By proportion, this clone is large. The chain joins TRBV25-1 to TRBJ1-5; 10 positions agree with TRBD1. The CDR3 has 14 residues. The V gene's germline CDR1 is MGHDK and CDR2 SYGVNS. The V gene end was trimmed by 5 bases and the J gene end by 8 bases; junction bases not matched to a gene: 6. The CDR3 DNA is TGTGCCAGCAGTAACCGGACAGGGGGGGAGCCCCAGCATTTT. Translation gives CASSNRTGGEPQHF.

The J gene is TRBJ2-3, the V gene TRBV14; 7 bases line up with TRBD2. This CDR3 is built from 13 residues. The germline V gene encodes CDR1 SGHDN and CDR2 FVKESK. V lost 5 bases to trimming and J lost 4 bases; unmatched junction nucleotides: 3. DNA for the CDR3: TGTGCCAGCAGCTTGGGAGGGGCAGATACGCAGTATTTT. Translated, it gives CASSLGGADTQYF. Combining the CDR3 with reference TRBV14 and TRBJ2-3 gives the whole variable domain EAGVTQFPSHSVIEKGQTVTLRCDPISGHDNLYWYRRVMGKEIKFLLHFVKESKQDESGMPNNRFLAERTGGTYSTLKVQPAELEDSGVYFCASSLGGADTQYFGPGTRLTVL.

CDR3 sequence: CASSALAGTYNEQFF. In DNA, the CDR3 is TGCGCCAGCAGCGCCCTAGCGGGAACCTACAATGAGCAGTTCTTC. The chain employs TRBV4-3 and TRBJ2-1; 9 bases map to TRBD2. Germline V gene lookup returns CDR1 LGHNA and CDR2 YSLEER. CDR3 length equals 15 residues. Losses at the gene ends were 5 bases for V and 2 bases for J; bases not matched to a gene: 4.

The chain carries TRBV13 and TRBJ1-2; no reliable D call. V lost 3 bases to trimming and J lost 4 bases, with 18 bases between them. The CDR3 is 16 residues long. Germline loops: CDR1 PRHDT, CDR2 FYEKMQ (reference sequence). The CDR3 is CASSFLGSSLTYGYTF. The CDR3 bases are TGTGCCAGCAGCTTCCTCGGTAGCTCTCTTACCTATGGCTACACCTTC.

This clone is medium-sized in the sample. The chain couples TRBV4-2 to TRBJ1-4; maybe TRBD1 (6 bases). This CDR3 has 18 residues. Per germline, CDR1 LGHNA and CDR2 YNFKEQ. Trimming removed 1 base from V and 4 bases from J, with 19 bases in between. CDR3 region: CASSQAPQRGNLNEKLFF. CDR3 bases: TGTGCCAGCAGCCAAGCCCCCCAGAGGGGGAATCTTAATGAAAAACTGTTTTTT.

V gene TRBV18 combines with J gene TRBJ1-1, with 7 bases fitting TRBD1. V gave up 1 base and J gave up 1 base; unmatched junction bases: 6. The germline V gene encodes CDR1 KGHSH and CDR2 LQKENI. There are 16 residues in the CDR3. The chain's CDR3 is CASSPRRGTANTEAFF. In DNA, the CDR3 is TGTGCCAGCTCACCACGTAGAGGGACAGCGAACACTGAAGCTTTCTTT.

This clone was recorded once. The chain combines TRBV5-5 with TRBJ2-1; possible D gene TRBD1, 5 bases. V was clipped by 2 bases and J by 8 bases, with 17 bases between them. The CDR3 spans 15 residues. From germline, CDR1 is SGHKS and CDR2 YYEKEE (reference sequence). DNA of the CDR3: TGTGCCAGCAGCTTTAACGCCCTCCCAGGGTATGAGCAGTTCTTC. It translates to CASSFNALPGYEQFF.

The CDR3 nucleotides read TGTGCCAGCTCGGGAGAAGACACAGATACGCAGTATTTT. Its protein product is CASSGEDTDTQYF. This sequence joins TRBV28 and TRBJ2-3; TRBD2 might be the D (6 bases). Looked up from germline, CDR1 is MDHEN and CDR2 is SYDVKM. The CDR3 is 13 residues long. The V and J ends lost 8 bases and 2 bases respectively, with 11 bases between them.

The chain employs TRBV19 and TRBJ1-4, with 7 bases that match TRBD1. The CDR3 spans 15 residues. The V gene end was trimmed by 8 bases and the J gene end by 0 bases; junction bases not matched to a gene: 6. Germline values: CDR1 LNHDA, CDR2 SQIVND (reference sequence). CDR3 sequence reads: CASGGQYATNEKLFF. The CDR3, as DNA: TGTGCCAGTGGGGGACAGTACGCAACTAATGAAAAACTGTTTTTT.

This chain connects TRBV4-3 to TRBJ1-1; no definite D call. This CDR3 is built from 12 residues. V was trimmed by 1 base and J by 3 bases, leaving 3 bases between them. Germline V gene data show CDR1 as LGHNA and CDR2 as YSLEER. The CDR3 protein is CASSQADTEAFF. The CDR3, as DNA: TGCGCCAGCAGCCAAGCGGACACTGAAGCTTTCTTT.

The V gene is TRBV4-1, the J gene TRBJ2-2; the D gene is possibly TRBD2 (6 bases). The CDR3 contains 18 residues. The germline V and J ends were trimmed by 0 bases and 2 bases, with 16 bases remaining between them. CDR1 and CDR2 from the germline V gene are MGHRA and YSYEKL. The CDR3 spells CASSQEGPASANTGELFF. CDR3 sequence (DNA): TGCGCCAGCAGCCAAGAAGGCCCGGCTAGCGCTAACACCGGGGAGCTGTTTTTT.

The V and J genes are TRBV11-2 and TRBJ2-1; tentatively, D is TRBD2 (6 bases). The germline V and J ends were trimmed by 3 bases and 7 bases, with 10 bases remaining between them. The CDR3 consists of 13 residues. The germline V gene has CDR1 SGHAT and CDR2 FQNNGV. The CDR3 DNA follows: TGTGCCAGCAGCTTTGGCGGGGTGAATGAGCAGTTCTTC. It specifies CASSFGGVNEQFF.

The V and J genes are TRBV9 and TRBJ2-5; tentative D call: TRBD2 (5 bases). The CDR3 totals 14 residues. Looked up from germline, CDR1 is SGDLS and CDR2 is YYNGEE. V shed 0 bases and J shed 1 base, with 7 bases lying between them. CDR3 residues: CASSVGGIQETQYF. The CDR3 DNA sequence: TGTGCCAGCAGCGTAGGAGGGATCCAAGAGACCCAGTACTTC.

The rearrangement links TRBV19 to TRBJ1-1; D not certain. The CDR3 runs to 13 residues. Per germline, CDR1 LNHDA and CDR2 SQIVND (reference sequence). The V and J ends lost 2 bases and 1 base respectively, with 5 bases between them. Written as DNA, the CDR3 is TGTGCCAGTAGTATAAGAGGGAACACTGAAGCTTTCTTT. As protein: CASSIRGNTEAFF.

By sample fraction, this clone is medium-sized. The V call is TRBV29-1, the J call TRBJ1-2, with a possible D match to TRBD1 (6 bases). The CDR3 is 11 residues long. Germline V gene data show CDR1 as SQVTM and CDR2 as ANQGSEA. Trimming cost V 6 bases and J 7 bases, with 12 bases left between them. CDR3: CSVWDTLGYTF. In DNA form, the CDR3 reads TGCAGCGTGTGGGACACCCTTGGCTACACCTTC.

The CDR3 region is CASSQGEARTEAFF. The DNA of the CDR3 is TGTGCCAGCAGCCAAGGTGAGGCGCGTACTGAAGCTTTCTTT. This rearrangement joins TRBV14 to TRBJ1-1, with no clear D. From germline, CDR1 is SGHDN and CDR2 FVKESK. Trimming pared 1 base from V and 5 bases from J, leaving 11 bases between. This CDR3 is built from 14 residues. The full variable domain, in which reference TRBV14 and TRBJ1-1 provide the parts outside the CDR3, is EAGVTQFPSHSVIEKGQTVTLRCDPISGHDNLYWYRRVMGKEIKFLLHFVKESKQDESGMPNNRFLAERTGGTYSTLKVQPAELEDSGVYFCASSQGEARTEAFFGQGTRLTVV.

Here the CDR3 DNA reads TGTGCCACCAGTGATCCGCCGGGACTAGCGGGAGGGAACAATGAGCAGTTCTTC. The encoded protein is CATSDPPGLAGGNNEQFF. V and J are TRBV24-1 and TRBJ2-1; 16 bases fit TRBD2. CDR1 and CDR2 (germline): KGHDR, SFDVKD. V lost 3 bases to trimming and J lost 5 bases; unmatched junction nucleotides: 6. This CDR3 spans 18 amino acids.

In its sample, this clone was seen once. The gene calls are TRBV6-1 and TRBJ1-5; weak D call: TRBD1 (6 bases). The CDR3 is 18 residues long. V lost 1 base and J lost 0, with 16 bases in between. Germline V lookup: CDR1 MNHNS, CDR2 SASEGT. Written as DNA, the CDR3 is TGTGCCAGCAGTGAAGTACGGGGGGGGGCTTTTAGCAATCAGCCCCAGCATTTT. Translated, it gives CASSEVRGGAFSNQPQHF.

The sample holds a few counts of this clone. Other DNA sequences in this sample translate to the same CDR3. This chain connects TRBV4-1 to TRBJ2-1, with a weak D call TRBD2 (6 bases). Per germline, CDR1 MGHRA and CDR2 YSYEKL. V lost 1 base to trimming and J lost 10 bases, with 11 bases between them. The CDR3 consists of 13 residues. This chain's CDR3 is CASSQGGTNEQFF. CDR3 nucleotides: TGCGCCAGCAGCCAAGGCGGGACGAACGAGCAGTTCTTC.

This chain uses TRBV4-3 with TRBJ2-7, with TRBD1 identical over 9 bases. The length of the CDR3 is 17 residues. CDR1 LGHNA and CDR2 YSLEER come from the germline V gene. Trimming cost V 4 bases and J 6 bases; bases outside gene matches: 16. The CDR3 reads CASSPYPAGQGVSEQYF. Here the CDR3 DNA reads TGCGCCAGCAGCCCCTACCCTGCGGGACAGGGCGTCTCCGAGCAGTACTTC.

The CDR3 reads CATSDPKGGSYTGELFF. The CDR3 DNA is TGTGCCACCAGTGACCCTAAGGGCGGGTCTTACACCGGGGAGCTGTTTTTT. V usage is TRBV24-1 and J usage is TRBJ2-2, with D tentatively TRBD2 (5 bases). Germline CDR1 is KGHDR and CDR2 is SFDVKD. V was cut by 4 bases and J by 3 bases, with 17 bases left in between. The CDR3 covers 17 residues.

This chain uses TRBV15 with TRBJ1-1; 7 nucleotides match TRBD1. The V segment lost 0 bases and the J segment 5 bases; nucleotides outside the gene matches: 6. Germline loops: CDR1 LNHNV, CDR2 YYDKDF (reference sequence). There are 15 residues in the CDR3. The CDR3 DNA sequence: TGTGCCACCAGCAGAGAGGACAGGAGGAGGACTGAAGCTTTCTTT. Its translation: CATSREDRRRTEAFF. Drawing the rest from reference TRBV15 and TRBJ1-1, the complete variable domain is DAMVIQNPRYQVTQFGKPVTLSCSQTLNHNVMYWYQQKSSQAPKLLFHYYDKDFNNEADTPDNFQSRRPNTSFCFLDIRSPGLGDTAMYLCATSREDRRRTEAFFGQGTRLTVV.

This clone is medium-sized (0.01 to 0.1%). The CDR3 DNA is TGTGCCAGTAAACCCCAGGGCCTAGCGGGAGTCGATGAGCAGTTCTTC. Residues: CASKPQGLAGVDEQFF. The chain carries TRBV19 and TRBJ2-1; 10 nucleotides line up with TRBD2. CDR1 and CDR2 (germline): LNHDA, SQIVND (reference sequence). The CDR3 totals 16 residues. With V trimmed by 7 bases and J by 8 bases, 14 bases remained unmatched. Complete variable domain (other parts from reference TRBV19 and TRBJ2-1): DGGITQSPKYLFRKEGQNVTLSCEQNLNHDAMYWYRQDPGQGLRLIYYSQIVNDFQKGDIAEGYSVSREKKESFPLTVTSAQKNPTAFYLCASKPQGLAGVDEQFFGPGTRLTVL.

The chain employs TRBV6-4 and TRBJ2-5; 13 bases map to TRBD2. The V gene's germline CDR1 is MRHNA and CDR2 SNTAGT. Losses at the gene ends were 4 bases for V and 5 bases for J; bases not matched to a gene: 16. The CDR3 has 19 residues. The CDR3 DNA sequence: TGTGCCAGCAGTGCCAGCATGAGGACTAGCGGGAGAGGGGTGGAGACCCAGTACTTC. Amino acid sequence: CASSASMRTSGRGVETQYF.